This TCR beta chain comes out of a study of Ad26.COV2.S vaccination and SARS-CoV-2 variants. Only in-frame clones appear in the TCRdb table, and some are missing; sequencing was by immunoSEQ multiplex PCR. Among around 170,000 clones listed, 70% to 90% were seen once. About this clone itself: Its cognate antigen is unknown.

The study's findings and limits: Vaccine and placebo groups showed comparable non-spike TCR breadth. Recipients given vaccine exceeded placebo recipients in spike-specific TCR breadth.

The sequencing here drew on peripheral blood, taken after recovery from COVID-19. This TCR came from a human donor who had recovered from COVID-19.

CDR3 sequence: CAIFGGAGSTYGYTF. DNA of the CDR3: TGTGCCATCTTTGGTGGGGCAGGGTCGACCTATGGCTACACCTTC. The chain couples TRBV10-3 to TRBJ1-2, with D perhaps TRBD1 (5 bases). This CDR3 is 15 amino acids long. Germline CDR1 ENHRY, CDR2 SYGVKD. Between the trimmed V and J ends, which lost 8 bases and 4 bases, there was a span of 20 bases.